The present TCR beta chain was sequenced within a study of beta chain features in type 1 diabetes. Study-wide results and limits: TCRB CDR3s were moderately but significantly shorter in Type 1 diabetes patients in all four CD4+ subsets.

The CDR3 has 15 amino acids. Germline V gene data show CDR1 as LNHDA and CDR2 as SQIVND (reference sequence). V was cut by 7 bases and J by 0 bases, with 13 bases left in between. This clone was seen a handful of times. Its antigen remains unknown. The authors reverse transcribed all of the isolated RNA, so sequencing captured expressed TCRB transcripts. Some clones are missing from TCRdb's copy, which holds only in-frame ones; the method was immunoSEQ multiplex PCR. The table records around 710,000 clones, roughly an eighth of them present only once. The chain employs TRBV19 and TRBJ2-1, with D possibly TRBD2 on 5 matching bases. The sequence was collected from a man younger than 40 with type 1 diabetes. The sample comprised naive CD4+ T cells from blood. CDR3 DNA: TGTGCCAGTACCCCCGCGGGCCGCTCCTACAATGAGCAGTTCTTC. This encodes CASTPAGRSYNEQFF.